This entry is about one TCR beta chain. The data stem from a study of T cells in localized non-small cell lung cancer. Sequenced by immunoSEQ multiplex PCR; TCRdb stores in-frame clones only, minus some. The sample records some 53,000 clones, about nine tenths being singletons. Germline V gene data show CDR1 as KGHSH and CDR2 as LQKENI. Trimming left V 3 bases short and J 5 bases short, with 10 bases between. The CDR3 is 13 residues long. V usage is TRBV18 and J usage is TRBJ1-1; unclear D gene. Sample: peripheral blood, taken before any cancer treatment. This receptor was obtained from a male donor aged 60 or over with stage III squamous cell lung carcinoma. The CDR3 nucleotides are TGTGCCAGCTCACCCCGGGTAGGGACTGAAGCTTTCTTT. Residues: CASSPRVGTEAFF.